This is a list of T cell receptor beta chains from one sample in a study of control samples from healthy donors and cancer patients. Using immunoSEQ multiplex PCR, the repertoire was profiled, and TCRdb retains in-frame clones only, with some absent. The table has approximately 100,000 clones, roughly 89% seen once. The sequencing input was PBMCs. The source is a man aged 60 to 75 with lung cancer. Each CDR3 is given with its conserved first and last residue. The D gene is left open where the match is weak.

D gene,J gene,V gene,CDR3 protein,CDR3 DNA
-,TRBJ1-2,TRBV14,CASSPGEYGYTF,TGTGCCAGCAGCCCAGGGGAATATGGCTACACCTTC
-,TRBJ2-6,TRBV30,CAWKTAEFSGANVLTF,TGTGCCTGGAAAACTGCAGAATTCTCTGGGGCCAACGTCCTGACTTTC
-,TRBJ1-5,TRBV6-6,CASSYWDRDQPQHF,TGTGCCAGCAGTTACTGGGACCGTGATCAGCCCCAGCATTTT
-,TRBJ2-7,TRBV5-4,CASSFGGARGSYEQYF,TGTGCCAGCAGCTTCGGAGGGGCTAGGGGCTCCTACGAGCAGTACTTC
-,TRBJ1-1,TRBV10-1,CASSPGQPRTEAFF,TGCGCCAGCAGCCCCGGACAGCCACGGACTGAAGCTTTCTTT
-,TRBJ1-5,TRBV6-5,CASRLDGGNQPQHF,TGTGCCAGCCGTCTGGATGGGGGCAATCAGCCCCAGCATTTT
TRBD1,TRBJ1-2,TRBV30,CAWSTDRGRDGYTF,TGTGCCTGGAGTACAGACAGGGGTAGGGATGGCTACACCTTC
-,TRBJ2-5,TRBV7-9,CASSLLPETQYF,TGTGCCAGCAGCTTATTGCCAGAGACCCAGTACTTC
-,TRBJ1-1,TRBV6-1,CASSGARSPTEAFF,TGTGCCAGCAGTGGAGCGCGGAGTCCCACTGAAGCTTTCTTT
TRBD1,TRBJ1-1,TRBV24-1,CATSDPGTGFNTEAFF,TGTGCCACCAGTGACCCCGGGACAGGGTTCAACACTGAAGCTTTCTTT